The 16 T cell receptor beta chains listed next were all sequenced from one sample in a study of control samples from healthy donors and cancer patients. TCRdb's table, derived via immunoSEQ multiplex PCR, lists solely in-frame clones and lacks some. The sample yields about 130,000 clones, about 88% seen once. Sequenced: blood. All receptors come from a man aged 50 or older in good health.

V is TRBV30 and J is TRBJ2-5, with D perhaps assigned TRBD1 or TRBD2 (5 bases each). CDR1 GTSNPN and CDR2 SVGIG come from the germline V gene (reference sequence). V was cut by 8 bases and J by 5 bases, with 27 bases left in between. CDR3 length: 16 amino acids. This CDR3 reads CALRKVEGLSSETQYF. CDR3 DNA sequence: TGTGCCCTTCGAAAGGTTGAGGGGCTGTCATCGGAGACCCAGTACTTC.

The V and J genes are TRBV29-1 and TRBJ1-2, with 9 bases identical to TRBD1. Germline lookup yields CDR1 SQVTM and CDR2 ANQGSEA. V lost 7 bases and J lost 8; bases outside the gene matches: 14. CDR3 length: 14 amino acids. CDR3 residues: CSAAGKGQGRGYTF. Written as DNA, the CDR3 is TGCAGCGCCGCCGGAAAGGGACAGGGACGAGGCTACACCTTC. Full variable domain (outside the CDR3, taken from reference TRBV29-1 and TRBJ1-2): SAVISQKPSRDICQRGTSLTIQCQVDSQVTMMFWYRQQPGQSLTLIATANQGSEATYESGFVIDKFPISRPNLTFSTLTVSNMSPEDSSIYLCSAAGKGQGRGYTFGSGTRLTVV.

The V call is TRBV19, the J call TRBJ1-2, with a weak D call TRBD1 (5 bases). Trimming stripped 5 bases from V and 5 bases from J, with 9 bases between. This CDR3 comprises 12 residues. Germline assignment: CDR1 LNHDA and CDR2 SQIVND (reference sequence). The CDR3 sequence is CASSFRQYGYTF. DNA for the CDR3: TGTGCCAGTAGTTTTAGACAGTATGGCTACACCTTC.

This clone was seen more than once but under ten times. The chain links TRBV5-1 to TRBJ2-2; D gene unclear. CDR3 length: 13 residues. CDR1 is SGHRS and CDR2 is YFSETQ in the germline V gene. V lost 0 bases and J 5 bases, leaving 5 bases between the germline ends. In nucleotides, the CDR3 is TGCGCCAGCAGCTTGGGTCGGACCGGGGAGCTGTTTTTT. This encodes CASSLGRTGELFF.

The chain couples TRBV24-1 to TRBJ2-5; 8 bases match TRBD1. Germline values: CDR1 KGHDR, CDR2 SFDVKD. The CDR3 contains 17 residues. The V gene end was trimmed by 5 bases and the J gene end by 1 base; junction bases not matched to a gene: 11. The CDR3 spells CATSGLTTGEIQETQYF. The DNA of the CDR3 is TGTGCCACCAGTGGCTTGACGACAGGGGAAATCCAAGAGACCCAGTACTTC.

The rearrangement uses TRBV5-4 and TRBJ1-3; perhaps TRBD1 as D (6 bases). Germline CDR1 SGHNT, CDR2 YYREEE (reference sequence). This CDR3 has 16 residues. V was pared by 2 bases and J by 0 bases, with 12 bases between. This CDR3 reads CASSFGGADSGNTIYF. The CDR3 coding sequence is TGTGCCAGCAGCTTTGGGGGGGCCGACTCTGGAAACACCATATATTTT.

V is TRBV2 and J is TRBJ1-4; D is possibly TRBD1 (5 bases). Germline V CDR1 and CDR2: SNHLY, FYNNEI. The length of the CDR3 is 14 residues. The V and J ends lost 6 bases and 0 bases respectively, with 8 bases between them. The CDR3 DNA sequence: TGTGCCAGCAGGAGACAGTCAACTAATGAAAAACTGTTTTTT. It specifies CASRRQSTNEKLFF.

V and J are TRBV3-1 (or the pseudogene TRBV3-2) and TRBJ1-2; TRBD1 matches 11 bases. The CDR3 runs to 15 residues. V was clipped by 4 bases and J by 3 bases; unmatched bases: 4. CDR1 LGHDT and CDR2 YNNKEL come from the germline V gene (reference sequence). Here the CDR3 DNA reads TGTGCCAGCAGCCCCGGACAGGGGGCCTACTATGGCTACACCTTC. It encodes CASSPGQGAYYGYTF.

The chain has TRBV25-1 and TRBJ2-3; weak D call: TRBD2 (6 bases). Germline V gene data show CDR1 as MGHDK and CDR2 as SYGVNS. Trimming took 2 bases from V and 4 from J, leaving 19 bases between them. This CDR3 has 17 residues. CDR3 DNA sequence: TGTGCCAGCAGTGAAGGAGGGTCATCGAGTCACTCAGATACGCAGTATTTT. Encoded protein: CASSEGGSSSHSDTQYF.

DNA of the CDR3: TGTGCCAGTAGTACCCAGGGGAACGAGCAGTACTTC. Encoded protein: CASSTQGNEQYF. The chain combines TRBV19 with TRBJ2-7; a possible D gene is TRBD1 (6 bases). CDR1 is LNHDA and CDR2 is SQIVND in the germline V gene (reference sequence). This CDR3 comprises 12 residues. Trimming removed 4 bases at V and 5 bases at J, with 9 bases between.

The chain is built from TRBV18 and TRBJ1-2; D might be TRBD1 (5 bases). The CDR3 length is 14 residues. V was pared by 5 bases and J by 5 bases, with 15 bases between. The germline V gene has CDR1 KGHSH and CDR2 LQKENI. CDR3 residues: CASSSSGTGYGYTF. The CDR3 nucleotides read TGTGCCAGCTCATCCTCCGGGACGGGGTATGGCTACACCTTC.

The table lists this clone with a few counts. This rearrangement joins TRBV29-1 to TRBJ2-7; possibly TRBD2 for D (6 bases). Germline values: CDR1 SQVTM, CDR2 ANQGSEA. This CDR3 is built from 13 residues. The V gene lost 7 bases and the J gene lost 6 bases, with 19 bases spanning the gap. The chain's CDR3 is CSGIGHGGGEQYF. The DNA of the CDR3 is TGCAGCGGTATAGGACACGGGGGAGGCGAGCAGTACTTC.

To note about this clone: Other DNA variants within this sample encode the same CDR3. The V call is TRBV30, the J call TRBJ2-7; a weak D match, TRBD1 (6 bases). The germline CDR1 and CDR2 sequences are GTSNPN and SVGIG (reference sequence). V was pared by 0 bases and J by 4 bases, with 7 bases between. The CDR3 is 12 amino acids. This chain's CDR3 is CAWSVQGYEQYF. The CDR3, as DNA: TGTGCCTGGAGTGTGCAGGGGTACGAGCAGTACTTC.

The gene calls are TRBV6-6 and TRBJ2-7; 8 bases align to TRBD1. V was clipped by 6 bases and J by 3 bases; unmatched bases: 7. This CDR3 region has 14 residues. The germline gives CDR1 MNHNY, CDR2 SVGAGI (reference sequence). The CDR3 region has the DNA TGTGCCAGCAGCCTCCGGACAGGGAGCTACGAGCAGTACTTC. This encodes CASSLRTGSYEQYF.

This clone was recorded once. The chain carries TRBV28 and TRBJ1-1, with unresolved D. This CDR3 comprises 12 residues. The V end lost 5 bases, the J end lost 3 bases, and 7 bases lay between the germline ends. Looked up from germline, CDR1 is MDHEN and CDR2 is SYDVKM. The CDR3 bases are TGTGCCAGCAGTCCATATTACACTGAAGCTTTCTTT. Amino acids: CASSPYYTEAFF. The full variable domain, rest sourced from reference TRBV28 and TRBJ1-1, is DVKVTQSSRYLVKRTGEKVFLECVQDMDHENMFWYRQDPGLGLRLIYFSYDVKMKEKGDIPEGYSVSREKKERFSLILESASTNQTSMYLCASSPYYTEAFFGQGTRLTVV.

As for this clone: At the DNA level, this CDR3 is encoded by other sequences in the same sample as well. This sequence joins TRBV30 and TRBJ2-7; D unclear. Germline loops: CDR1 GTSNPN, CDR2 SVGIG (reference sequence). The CDR3 runs 14 residues. The ends were cut back, 0 bases at V and 1 base at J, with 10 bases in the middle. CDR3 bases: TGTGCCTGGAGTGTAGGCGGCGCTTCCTACGAGCAGTACTTC. It encodes CAWSVGGASYEQYF.